The sequence of this TCR beta chain was determined in a study of T cells in Graves' hyperthyroidism and ophthalmopathy. Note on this clonotype: The junction and the germline gene differ at one end; a read error may be behind it.

TCR beta CDR3 regions were amplified from RNA. RT-PCR in the first round (using the HTBI primer set) targeted the TCR CDR3. TCRdb fed the multiplex PCR reads into MiXCR, producing one record per CDR3 protein. The sample includes around 350,000 distinct CDR3 sequences, approximately 17% of them seen just once. The sample comprised blood. This sequence originates from a woman aged 25 to 39 with Graves' hyperthyroidism that later progressed to Graves' ophthalmopathy.

CDR3 nucleotides: TGCGCCAGCAGCTTAGGGGACAATGAGCGGTTCTTC. As protein: CASSLGDNERFF. The gene calls are TRBV5-1 and TRBJ2-1, with D perhaps TRBD1 (6 bases). Germline loops: CDR1 SGHRS, CDR2 YFSETQ. CDR3 length: 12 amino acids.